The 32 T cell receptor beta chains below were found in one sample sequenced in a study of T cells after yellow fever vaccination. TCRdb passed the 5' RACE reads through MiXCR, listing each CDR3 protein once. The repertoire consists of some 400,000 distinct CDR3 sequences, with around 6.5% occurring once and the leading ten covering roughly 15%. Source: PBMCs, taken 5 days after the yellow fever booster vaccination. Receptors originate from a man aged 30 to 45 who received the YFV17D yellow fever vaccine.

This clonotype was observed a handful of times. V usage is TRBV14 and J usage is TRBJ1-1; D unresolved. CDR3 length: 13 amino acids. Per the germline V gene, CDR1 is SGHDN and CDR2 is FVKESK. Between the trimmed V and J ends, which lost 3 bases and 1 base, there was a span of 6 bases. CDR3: CASSHWGNTEAFF. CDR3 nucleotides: TGTGCCAGCAGCCACTGGGGGAACACTGAAGCTTTCTTT.

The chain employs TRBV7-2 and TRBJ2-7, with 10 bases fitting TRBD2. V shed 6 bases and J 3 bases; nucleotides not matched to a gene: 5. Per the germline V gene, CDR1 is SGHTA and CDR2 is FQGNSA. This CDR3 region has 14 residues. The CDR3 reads CASRVIAGGYEQYF. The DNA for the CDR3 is TGTGCCAGCAGAGTCATAGCGGGAGGCTACGAGCAGTACTTC.

DNA of the CDR3: TGTGCCAGCGGGCCCTGGGGCGAGCAGTACTTC. Its translation is CASGPWGEQYF. This chain connects TRBV7-2 to TRBJ2-7; D remains unclear. Germline V gene sequence: CDR1 SGHTA, CDR2 FQGNSA. This CDR3 region has 11 residues. Deletions cut 8 bases from V and 6 bases from J, with 11 bases between. The whole variable domain, remainder taken from reference TRBV7-2 and TRBJ2-7, is GAGVSQSPSNKVTEKGKDVELRCDPISGHTALYWYRQSLGQGLEFLIYFQGNSAPDKSGLPSDRFSAERTGGSVSTLTIQRTQQEDSAVYLCASGPWGEQYFGPGTRLTVT.

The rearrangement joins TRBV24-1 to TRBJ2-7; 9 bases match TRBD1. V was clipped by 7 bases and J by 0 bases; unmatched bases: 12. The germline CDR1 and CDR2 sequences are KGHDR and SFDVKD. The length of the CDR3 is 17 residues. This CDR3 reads CATSPTTGTGSSYEQYF. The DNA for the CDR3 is TGTGCCACCAGCCCGACAACCGGGACAGGGAGCTCCTACGAGCAGTACTTC.

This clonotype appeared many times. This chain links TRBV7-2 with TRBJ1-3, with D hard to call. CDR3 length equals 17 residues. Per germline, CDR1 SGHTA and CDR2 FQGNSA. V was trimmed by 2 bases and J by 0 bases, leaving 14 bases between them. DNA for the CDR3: TGTGCCAGCAGCTTAAGCGGGATAACGAGCTCTGGAAACACCATATATTTT. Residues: CASSLSGITSSGNTIYF.

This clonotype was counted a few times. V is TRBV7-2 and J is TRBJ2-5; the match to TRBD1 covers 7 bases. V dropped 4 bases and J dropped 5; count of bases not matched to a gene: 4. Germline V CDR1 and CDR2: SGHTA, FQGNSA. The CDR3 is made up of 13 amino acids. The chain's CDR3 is CASSYYRGETQYF. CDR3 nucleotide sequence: TGTGCCAGCAGCTACTACAGGGGTGAGACCCAGTACTTC.

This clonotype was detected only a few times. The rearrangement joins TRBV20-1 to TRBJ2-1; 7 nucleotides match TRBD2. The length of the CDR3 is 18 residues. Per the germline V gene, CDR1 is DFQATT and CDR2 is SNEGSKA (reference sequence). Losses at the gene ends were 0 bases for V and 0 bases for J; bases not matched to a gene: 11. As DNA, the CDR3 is TGCAGTGCTAGAGATCATTTTCAGGGAGGGAACTCCTACAATGAGCAGTTCTTC. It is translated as CSARDHFQGGNSYNEQFF.

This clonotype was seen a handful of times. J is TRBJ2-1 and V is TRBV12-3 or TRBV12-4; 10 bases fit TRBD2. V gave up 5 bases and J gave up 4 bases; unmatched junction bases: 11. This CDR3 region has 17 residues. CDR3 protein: CASSPVQRGGRYNEQFF. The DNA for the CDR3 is TGTGCCAGCAGTCCGGTCCAGCGGGGGGGCAGGTACAATGAGCAGTTCTTC.

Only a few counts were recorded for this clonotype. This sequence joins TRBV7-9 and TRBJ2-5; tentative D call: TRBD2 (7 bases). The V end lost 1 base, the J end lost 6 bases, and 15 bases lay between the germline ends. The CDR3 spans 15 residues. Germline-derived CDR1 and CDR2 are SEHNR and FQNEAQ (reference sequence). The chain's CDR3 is CASSLESWGGKTQYF. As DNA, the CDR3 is TGTGCCAGCAGCTTAGAATCTTGGGGGGGCAAGACCCAGTACTTC.

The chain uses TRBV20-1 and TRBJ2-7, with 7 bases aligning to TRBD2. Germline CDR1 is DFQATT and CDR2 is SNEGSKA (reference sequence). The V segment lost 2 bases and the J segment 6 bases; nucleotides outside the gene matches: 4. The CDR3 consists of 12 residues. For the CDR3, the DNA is TGCAGTGCTAGACCAGCGGGACCCGAGCAGTACTTC. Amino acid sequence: CSARPAGPEQYF.

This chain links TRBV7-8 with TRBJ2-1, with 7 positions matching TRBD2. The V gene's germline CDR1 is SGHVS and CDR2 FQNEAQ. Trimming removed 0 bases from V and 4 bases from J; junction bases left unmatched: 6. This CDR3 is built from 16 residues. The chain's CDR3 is CASSLARAGNYNEQFF. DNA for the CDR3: TGTGCCAGCAGCTTAGCCCGAGCGGGAAATTACAATGAGCAGTTCTTC.

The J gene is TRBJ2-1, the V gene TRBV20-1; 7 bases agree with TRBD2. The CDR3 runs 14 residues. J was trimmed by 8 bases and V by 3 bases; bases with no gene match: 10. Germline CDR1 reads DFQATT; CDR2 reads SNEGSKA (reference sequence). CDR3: CSASRSSGEDEQFF. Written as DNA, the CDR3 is TGCAGTGCTAGTAGGTCTAGCGGAGAAGATGAGCAGTTCTTC.

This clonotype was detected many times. The CDR3, as DNA: TGTGCCAGCAGCCTCGGACAGGGGGCCGGCGATGAGCAGTTCTTC. This translates into CASSLGQGAGDEQFF. The chain employs TRBV14 and TRBJ2-1; TRBD1 aligns across 11 bases. The CDR3 is 15 residues long. CDR1 is SGHDN and CDR2 is FVKESK in the germline V gene. The J segment lost 8 bases and the V segment lost 4 bases, leaving 7 bases of the junction unmatched.

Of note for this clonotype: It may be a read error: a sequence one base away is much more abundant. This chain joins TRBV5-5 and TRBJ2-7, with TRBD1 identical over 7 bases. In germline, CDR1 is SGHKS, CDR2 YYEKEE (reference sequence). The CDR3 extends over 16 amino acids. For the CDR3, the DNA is TGTGCCACCAGCTTAGTCCAGGACAGGATAACCTACGAGCAGTACTTC. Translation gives CATSLVQDRITYEQYF.

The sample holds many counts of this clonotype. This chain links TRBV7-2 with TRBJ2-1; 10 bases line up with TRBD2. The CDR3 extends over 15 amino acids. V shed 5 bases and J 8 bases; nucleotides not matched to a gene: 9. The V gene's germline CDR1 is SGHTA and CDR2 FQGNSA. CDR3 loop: CASSPYISGRHEQFF. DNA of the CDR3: TGTGCCAGCAGCCCGTACATTAGCGGGAGGCATGAGCAGTTCTTC. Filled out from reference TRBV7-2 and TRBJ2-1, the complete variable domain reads GAGVSQSPSNKVTEKGKDVELRCDPISGHTALYWYRQSLGQGLEFLIYFQGNSAPDKSGLPSDRFSAERTGGSVSTLTIQRTQQEDSAVYLCASSPYISGRHEQFFGPGTRLTVL.

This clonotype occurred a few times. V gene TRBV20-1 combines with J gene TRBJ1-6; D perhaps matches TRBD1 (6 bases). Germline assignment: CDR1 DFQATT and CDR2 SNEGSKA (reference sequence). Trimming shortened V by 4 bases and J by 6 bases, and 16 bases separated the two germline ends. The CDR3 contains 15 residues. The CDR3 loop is CSANRRRGSNSPLHF. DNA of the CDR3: TGCAGTGCTAACCGACGCAGGGGCTCTAATTCACCCCTCCACTTT.

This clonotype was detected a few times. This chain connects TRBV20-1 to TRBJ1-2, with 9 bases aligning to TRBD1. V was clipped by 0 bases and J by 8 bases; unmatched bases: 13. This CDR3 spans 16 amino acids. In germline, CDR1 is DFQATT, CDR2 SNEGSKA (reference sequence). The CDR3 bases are TGCAGTGCTAGAGATTCCGGGACAGGGCGGGGAAAGGGCTACACCTTC. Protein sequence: CSARDSGTGRGKGYTF.

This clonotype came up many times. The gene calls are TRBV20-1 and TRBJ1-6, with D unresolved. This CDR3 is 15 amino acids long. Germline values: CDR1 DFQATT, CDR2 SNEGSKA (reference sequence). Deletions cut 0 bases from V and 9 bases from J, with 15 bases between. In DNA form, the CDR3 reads TGCAGTGCTAGAGAAGGCAATCCATCGGGTTCACCCCTCCACTTT. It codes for CSAREGNPSGSPLHF.

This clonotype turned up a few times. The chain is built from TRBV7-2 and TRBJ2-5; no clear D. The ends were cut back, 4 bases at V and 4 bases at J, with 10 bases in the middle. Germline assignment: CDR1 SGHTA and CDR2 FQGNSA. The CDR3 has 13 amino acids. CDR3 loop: CASSSGPGETQYF. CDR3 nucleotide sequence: TGTGCCAGCAGCTCTGGACCGGGAGAGACCCAGTACTTC.

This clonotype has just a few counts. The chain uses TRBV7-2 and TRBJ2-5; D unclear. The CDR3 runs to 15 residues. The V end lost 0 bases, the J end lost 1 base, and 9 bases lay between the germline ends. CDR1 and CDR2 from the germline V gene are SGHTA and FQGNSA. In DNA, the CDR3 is TGTGCCAGCAGCTTAGCTTATGGCCCCCAAGAGACCCAGTACTTC. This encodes CASSLAYGPQETQYF.

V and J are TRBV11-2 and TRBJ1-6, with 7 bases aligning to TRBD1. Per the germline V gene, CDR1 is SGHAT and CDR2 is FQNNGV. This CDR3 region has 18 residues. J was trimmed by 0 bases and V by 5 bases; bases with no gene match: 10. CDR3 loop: CASSREPGQSSYNSPLHF. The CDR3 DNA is TGTGCCAGCAGCCGAGAACCGGGACAGAGCTCCTATAATTCACCCCTCCACTTT.

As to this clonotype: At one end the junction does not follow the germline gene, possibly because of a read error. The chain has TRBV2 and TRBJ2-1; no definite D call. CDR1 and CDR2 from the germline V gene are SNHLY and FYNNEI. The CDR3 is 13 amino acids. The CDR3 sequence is CASSELTRWAVGF. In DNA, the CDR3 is TGTGCCAGCAGTGAGTTGACCCGCTGGGCGGTTGGCTTC. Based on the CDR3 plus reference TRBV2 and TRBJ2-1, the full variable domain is EPEVTQTPSHQVTQMGQEVILRCVPISNHLYFYWYRQILGQKVEFLVSFYNNEISEKSEIFDDQFSVERPDGSNFTLKIRSTKLEDSAMYFCASSELTRWAVGFGPGTRLTVL.

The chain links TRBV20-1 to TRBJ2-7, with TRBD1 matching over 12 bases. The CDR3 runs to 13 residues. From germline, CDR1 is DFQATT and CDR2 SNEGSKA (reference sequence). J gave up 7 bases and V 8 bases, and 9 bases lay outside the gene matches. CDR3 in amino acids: CSTGQGAPMEQYF. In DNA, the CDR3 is TGCAGTACGGGACAGGGGGCGCCTATGGAGCAGTACTTC.

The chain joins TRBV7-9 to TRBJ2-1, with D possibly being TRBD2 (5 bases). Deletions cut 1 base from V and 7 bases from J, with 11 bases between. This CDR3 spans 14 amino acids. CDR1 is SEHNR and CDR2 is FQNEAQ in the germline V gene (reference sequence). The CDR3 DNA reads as TGTGCCAGCAGCTTAGTCGGGATGGGGAATGAGCAGTTCTTC. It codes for CASSLVGMGNEQFF.

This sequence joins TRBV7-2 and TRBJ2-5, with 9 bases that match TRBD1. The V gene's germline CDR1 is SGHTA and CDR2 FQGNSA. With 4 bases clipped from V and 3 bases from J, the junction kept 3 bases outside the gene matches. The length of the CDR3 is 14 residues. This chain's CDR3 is CASSSRQGEETQYF. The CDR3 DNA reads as TGTGCCAGCAGCTCACGACAGGGGGAAGAGACCCAGTACTTC.

CDR3 coding DNA: TGTGCCAGCATGGCGGGGGGCTGGGGCGAGCAGTACTTC. Residues: CASMAGGWGEQYF. The rearrangement links TRBV2 to TRBJ2-7; TRBD2 aligns across 8 bases. CDR3 size: 13 residues. Germline CDR1 and CDR2: SNHLY and FYNNEI. V was clipped by 7 bases and J by 6 bases; unmatched bases: 8.

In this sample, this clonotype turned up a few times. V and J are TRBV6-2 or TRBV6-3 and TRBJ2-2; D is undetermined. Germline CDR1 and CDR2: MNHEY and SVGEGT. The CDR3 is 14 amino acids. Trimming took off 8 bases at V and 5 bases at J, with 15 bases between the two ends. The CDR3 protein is CASSGLVKTGELFF. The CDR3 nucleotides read TGTGCCAGCTCTGGTCTAGTCAAAACCGGGGAGCTGTTTTTT.

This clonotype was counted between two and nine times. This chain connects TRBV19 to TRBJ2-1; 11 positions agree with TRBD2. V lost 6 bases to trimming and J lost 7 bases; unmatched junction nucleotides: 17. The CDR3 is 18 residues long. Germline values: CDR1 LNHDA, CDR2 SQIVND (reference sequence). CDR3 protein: CASSPRERLAGLRNEQFF. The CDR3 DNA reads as TGTGCCAGTAGCCCCCGGGAGAGACTAGCGGGATTAAGGAATGAGCAGTTCTTC.

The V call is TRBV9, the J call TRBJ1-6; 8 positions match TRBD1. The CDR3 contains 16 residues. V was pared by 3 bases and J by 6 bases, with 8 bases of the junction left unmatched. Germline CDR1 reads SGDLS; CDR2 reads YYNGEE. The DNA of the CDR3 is TGTGCCAGCAGCGATAGATCAGGGGGCGGTAATTCACCCCTCCACTTT. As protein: CASSDRSGGGNSPLHF.

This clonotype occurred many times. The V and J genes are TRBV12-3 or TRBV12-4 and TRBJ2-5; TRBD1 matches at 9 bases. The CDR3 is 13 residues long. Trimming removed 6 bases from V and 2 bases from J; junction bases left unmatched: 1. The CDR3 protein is CASRGQGQETQYF. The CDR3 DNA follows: TGTGCCAGCAGAGGACAGGGGCAAGAGACCCAGTACTTC.

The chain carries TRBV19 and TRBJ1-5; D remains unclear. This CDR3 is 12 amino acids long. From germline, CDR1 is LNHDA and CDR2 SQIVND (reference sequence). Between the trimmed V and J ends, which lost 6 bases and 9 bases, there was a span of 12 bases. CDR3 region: CASRGRLAPQHF. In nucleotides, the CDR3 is TGTGCCAGTAGGGGGAGGTTGGCGCCCCAGCATTTT.

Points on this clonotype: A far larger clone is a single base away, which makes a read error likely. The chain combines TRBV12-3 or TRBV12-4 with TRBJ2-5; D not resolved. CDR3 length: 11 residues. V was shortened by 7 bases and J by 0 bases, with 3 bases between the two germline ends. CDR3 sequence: CASINQETQYF. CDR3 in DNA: TGTGCCAGCATCAACCAAGAGACCCAGTACTTC.